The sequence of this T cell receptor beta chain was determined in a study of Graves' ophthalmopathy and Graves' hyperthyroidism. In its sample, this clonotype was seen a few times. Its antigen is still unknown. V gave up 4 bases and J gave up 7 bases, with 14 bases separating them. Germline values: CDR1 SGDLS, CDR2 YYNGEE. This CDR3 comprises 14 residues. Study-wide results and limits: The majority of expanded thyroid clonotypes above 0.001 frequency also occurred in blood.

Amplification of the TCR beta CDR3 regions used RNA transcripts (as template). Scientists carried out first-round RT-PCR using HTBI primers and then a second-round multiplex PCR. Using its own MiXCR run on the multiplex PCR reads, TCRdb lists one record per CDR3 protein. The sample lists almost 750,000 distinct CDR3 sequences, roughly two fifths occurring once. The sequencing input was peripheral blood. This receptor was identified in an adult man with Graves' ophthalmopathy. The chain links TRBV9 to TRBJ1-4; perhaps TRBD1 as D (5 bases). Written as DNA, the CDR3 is TGTGCCAGCAGCTCAGGGACCCTGTCTGAAAAACTGTTTTTT. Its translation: CASSSGTLSEKLFF.